Listed below are T cell receptor beta chains from one sample, sequenced in a study of PD-L1 blockade in urothelial cancer. Repertoires were generated with immunoSEQ multiplex PCR, while TCRdb's copy carries only in-frame clones and drops some. Among some 75,000 clones listed, around 93% were seen once. The sample was PBMCs, taken around atezolizumab (anti-PD-L1) treatment. Source of these receptors: a woman of 80 years or more with urothelial cancer. CDR3s include the opening cysteine and the closing phenylalanine or tryptophan. The order of the fields is clone size, D gene, V gene, J gene, CDR3 protein, CDR3 DNA. The D gene is left open where the match is weak. Clone size is stated in some rows and not others, as once, few, many or a class when expanded.

-,TRBD2,TRBV11-1,TRBJ2-1,CASSGRTGTSGRRGNEQFF,TGTGCCAGCAGCGGGCGTACCGGGACTAGCGGGAGAAGGGGGAATGAGCAGTTCTTC
-,-,TRBV4-2,TRBJ1-4,CASSQWAGATGDEKLFF,TGTGCCAGCAGCCAATGGGCAGGAGCGACAGGAGATGAAAAACTGTTTTTT
-,TRBD1,TRBV7-9,TRBJ2-7,CASSAPGQGSYEQYF,TGTGCCAGCAGCGCCCCGGGACAGGGATCCTACGAGCAGTACTTC
-,TRBD1,TRBV7-9,TRBJ1-5,CASSSLEGASNQPQHF,TGTGCCAGCAGTTCTTTAGAGGGGGCTAGCAATCAGCCCCAGCATTTT
once,TRBD1,TRBV5-4,TRBJ2-3,CASSQDRGSTDTQYF,TGTGCCAGCAGCCAAGACAGGGGAAGCACAGATACGCAGTATTTT
-,TRBD2,TRBV6-5,TRBJ2-7,CASSYSGTSGYEQYF,TGTGCCAGCAGTTACTCTGGGACTAGCGGGTACGAGCAGTACTTC
-,TRBD1,TRBV25-1,TRBJ1-1,CASSESSGGTGGAEAFF,TGTGCCAGCAGTGAATCTAGTGGGGGGACAGGGGGCGCGGAGGCTTTCTTT
-,TRBD2,TRBV7-9,TRBJ2-1,CASLLAGVGNEQFF,TGTGCCAGCTTACTAGCGGGAGTAGGAAATGAGCAGTTCTTC
once,TRBD1,TRBV29-1,TRBJ1-1,CSVFRDRGITEAFF,TGCAGCGTATTCCGGGACAGGGGAATCACTGAAGCTTTCTTT
-,TRBD1,TRBV6-6,TRBJ2-7,CASREPGQGVYEQYF,TGTGCCAGCAGGGAACCGGGACAGGGGGTATACGAGCAGTACTTC
-,TRBD1,TRBV5-4,TRBJ1-2,CASSSTGVGAYTF,TGTGCCAGCAGCTCGACAGGGGTCGGGGCCTACACCTTC
-,-,TRBV5-1,TRBJ1-2,CASSLGRGLGGYTF,TGCGCCAGCAGCCTCGGGCGGGGGTTAGGTGGCTACACCTTC
-,-,TRBV10-2,TRBJ2-7,CASMEPSSPSREQYF,TGCGCCAGCATGGAACCCTCCAGTCCTTCTAGGGAGCAGTACTTC
-,TRBD1,TRBV10-3,TRBJ2-7,CAISNTGQVSYEQYF,TGTGCCATCAGCAACACCGGACAGGTCTCCTACGAGCAGTACTTC
once,-,TRBV11-2,TRBJ1-2,CASSLGWRVGGYTF,TGTGCCAGCAGCTTAGGGTGGCGGGTTGGCGGCTACACCTTC
-,-,TRBV6-5,TRBJ1-1,CASSQLGNTEAFF,TGTGCCAGCTCTCAACTAGGGAACACTGAAGCTTTCTTT
-,TRBD2,TRBV6-5,TRBJ2-1,CASSPGLAAYNEQFF,TGTGCCAGCAGCCCGGGACTAGCGGCGTACAATGAGCAGTTCTTC
-,-,TRBV29-1,TRBJ2-1,CSAGNNEQFF,TGCAGCGCGGGGAACAATGAGCAGTTCTTC
-,TRBD1,TRBV6-5,TRBJ2-7,CASSYRGQSYEQYF,TGTGCCAGCAGTTACCGGGGACAGTCCTACGAGCAGTACTTC
-,-,TRBV6-1,TRBJ1-3,CAIWRQDLGNTIYF,TGTGCCATATGGAGACAGGATCTGGGAAACACCATATATTTT
-,-,TRBV6-1,TRBJ2-7,CASSDALGVAYEQYF,TGTGCCAGCAGTGATGCCCTGGGAGTAGCCTACGAGCAGTACTTC
-,TRBD1,TRBV15,TRBJ2-5,CATSLGGAETQYF,TGTGCCACCAGCCTAGGGGGCGCAGAGACCCAGTACTTC
-,-,TRBV5-4,TRBJ1-1,CASSSDNRNTEAFF,TGTGCCAGCAGCTCGGACAACAGGAACACTGAAGCTTTCTTT
-,TRBD1,TRBV7-8,TRBJ1-1,CASSLTRQGSNTEAFF,TGTGCCAGCAGCTTAACTAGACAGGGCTCAAACACTGAAGCTTTCTTT
-,TRBD2,TRBV7-9,TRBJ2-3,CASSLRRGRGTDTQYF,TGTGCCAGCAGCTTACGACGCGGGAGAGGCACAGATACGCAGTATTTT
-,-,TRBV5-6,TRBJ1-5,CASSLVSSENTYSNQPQHF,TGTGCCAGCAGCTTGGTTTCCAGCGAAAACACTTATAGCAATCAGCCCCAGCATTTT
once,TRBD2,TRBV11-2,TRBJ2-7,CASSLGLASTYEQYF,TGTGCCAGCAGCTTAGGACTAGCGTCGACCTACGAGCAGTACTTC
-,-,TRBV6-1,TRBJ1-3,CASSEAPTSGNTIYF,TGTGCCAGCAGTGAAGCGCCTACTTCTGGAAACACCATATATTTT
-,-,TRBV28,TRBJ1-2,CASSLEVSLLGYTF,TGTGCCAGCAGTTTAGAGGTCAGTCTACTGGGCTACACCTTC
-,-,TRBV7-8,TRBJ1-2,CASSLDQSTYGYTF,TGTGCCAGCAGCTTAGACCAGTCCACCTATGGCTACACCTTC
-,-,TRBV2,TRBJ2-3,CASSLDSPEDTQYF,TGTGCCAGCAGTCTAGACAGTCCTGAAGATACGCAGTATTTT
-,-,TRBV5-8,TRBJ1-1,CASSSTNSLTEAFF,TGTGCCAGCAGCTCTACGAACAGTCTCACTGAAGCTTTCTTT
-,-,TRBV5-6,TRBJ2-7,CASSLAGRSYEQYF,TGTGCCAGCAGCTTGGCAGGGCGCTCCTACGAGCAGTACTTC
-,TRBD2,TRBV29-1,TRBJ2-2,CSAGPLAGGPGELFF,TGCAGCGCTGGACCCCTAGCGGGAGGGCCCGGGGAGCTGTTTTTT
-,TRBD2,TRBV9,TRBJ2-1,CASSVGLAGVEQFF,TGTGCCAGCAGCGTGGGACTAGCGGGAGTTGAGCAGTTCTTC
once,-,TRBV6-5,TRBJ1-2,CASRRGTGGYTF,TGTGCCAGCCGACGGGGGACTGGGGGCTACACCTTC
few,-,TRBV29-1,TRBJ2-3,CSVEDRSPDTQYF,TGCAGCGTTGAAGATCGTAGTCCAGATACGCAGTATTTT
-,-,TRBV6-4,TRBJ1-1,CASSAGDGTEAFF,TGTGCCAGCAGCGCAGGGGATGGGACTGAAGCTTTCTTT
-,TRBD1,TRBV11-2,TRBJ2-1,CASSFRTGGAYNEQFF,TGTGCCAGCAGCTTCAGGACAGGGGGCGCCTACAATGAGCAGTTCTTC
-,TRBD2,TRBV7-2,TRBJ2-1,CASSSGLAGGNEQFF,TGTGCCAGCAGCTCCGGTTTAGCGGGAGGTAATGAGCAGTTCTTC
-,TRBD1,TRBV28,TRBJ1-2,CASSLRQGAGYTF,TGTGCCAGCAGTTTGCGACAGGGGGCAGGCTACACCTTC